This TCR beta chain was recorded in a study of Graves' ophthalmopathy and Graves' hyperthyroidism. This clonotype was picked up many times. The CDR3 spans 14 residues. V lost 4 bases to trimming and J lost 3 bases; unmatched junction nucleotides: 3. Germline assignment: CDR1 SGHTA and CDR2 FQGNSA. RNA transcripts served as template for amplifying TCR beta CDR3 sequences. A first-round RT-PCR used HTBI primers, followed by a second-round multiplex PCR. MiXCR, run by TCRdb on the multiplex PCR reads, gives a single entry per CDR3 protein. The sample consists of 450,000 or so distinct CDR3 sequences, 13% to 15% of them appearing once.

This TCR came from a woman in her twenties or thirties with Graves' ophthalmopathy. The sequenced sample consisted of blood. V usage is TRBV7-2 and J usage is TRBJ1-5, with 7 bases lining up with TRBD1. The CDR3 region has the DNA TGTGCCAGCAGCTGGGACAGAGACAATCAGCCCCAGCATTTT. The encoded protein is CASSWDRDNQPQHF.